One sample yielded the 10 T cell receptor beta chains listed below, sequenced in a study of cytomegalovirus exposure and HLA in healthy donors. 60 Vbeta and 13 Jbeta primers were used in PCR. The method was immunoSEQ multiplex PCR; TCRdb's version includes in-frame clones alone and lacks a portion of them. Across 150,000 or so clones, the top ten clones capture approximately 1.5% of the sample. The material sequenced was PBMCs. All receptors come from a woman aged 50 to 60 in good health and CMV-seronegative.

The chain is built from TRBV5-6 and TRBJ2-1; a weak D match, TRBD1 (7 bases). The CDR3 covers 14 residues. The V end lost 5 bases, the J end lost 8 bases, and 17 bases lay between the germline ends. In germline, CDR1 is SGHDT, CDR2 YYEEEE. In nucleotides, the CDR3 is TGTGCCAGCAGACCCAGGGGGGTGGGGTATGAGCAGTTCTTC. Translation gives CASRPRGVGYEQFF.

The rearrangement links TRBV4-1 to TRBJ2-7, with D perhaps TRBD2 (6 bases). Germline V lookup: CDR1 MGHRA, CDR2 YSYEKL. The CDR3 has 13 residues. Trimming pared 1 base from V and 2 bases from J, leaving 6 bases between. The CDR3 nucleotides read TGCGCCAGCAGCCAAGCGGGAGCCTACGAGCAGTACTTC. Its translation: CASSQAGAYEQYF.

The rearrangement links TRBV19 to TRBJ2-6; unclear D gene. The V gene lost 3 bases and the J gene lost 0 bases, with 6 bases spanning the gap. This CDR3 is built from 15 residues. From germline, CDR1 is LNHDA and CDR2 SQIVND (reference sequence). CDR3 nucleotides: TGTGCCAGTAGTATTTTCCTCTCTGGGGCCAACGTCCTGACTTTC. It yields the protein CASSIFLSGANVLTF.

The gene calls are TRBV6-1 and TRBJ2-3; possibly TRBD2 for D (6 bases). The CDR3 totals 16 residues. Germline CDR1 is MNHNS and CDR2 is SASEGT. Trimming left V 4 bases short and J 5 bases short, with 19 bases between. The CDR3 nucleotides read TGTGCCAGCAGTGCATCACGGGACTCCCTCGGAGATACGCAGTATTTT. As protein: CASSASRDSLGDTQYF.

This chain connects TRBV19 to TRBJ2-3; tentatively, D is TRBD2 (7 bases). The CDR3 extends over 16 amino acids. V gave up 4 bases and J gave up 0 bases, with 14 bases separating them. Germline values: CDR1 LNHDA, CDR2 SQIVND (reference sequence). The CDR3 spells CASSTGGRGSTDTQYF. The CDR3 nucleotides read TGTGCCAGTAGTACCGGGGGGCGGGGTAGCACAGATACGCAGTATTTT.

V is TRBV9 and J is TRBJ1-2, with 9 bases lining up with TRBD1. The germline CDR1 and CDR2 sequences are SGDLS and YYNGEE. V gave up 3 bases and J gave up 7 bases; unmatched junction bases: 13. This CDR3 is 16 amino acids long. In DNA form, the CDR3 reads TGTGCCAGCAGCGAAAGACCGGGACAGGGCCTCGGTGGCTACACCTTC. Encoded protein: CASSERPGQGLGGYTF.

The rearrangement uses TRBV5-5 and TRBJ1-5, with a tentative D call TRBD1 (6 bases). CDR1 and CDR2 from the germline V gene are SGHKS and YYEKEE (reference sequence). The V end was cut by 0 bases, the J end by 5 bases, with 9 bases between. This CDR3 contains 14 residues. The CDR3 here is CASSLASGDQPQHF. As DNA, the CDR3 is TGTGCCAGCAGCTTGGCGTCAGGGGATCAGCCCCAGCATTTT.

In DNA form, the CDR3 reads TGTGCCAGCAGGGCACAGGGGAGAGAGCAGTACTTC. This translates into CASRAQGREQYF. The rearrangement links TRBV28 to TRBJ2-5; 7 nucleotides agree with TRBD1. V was clipped by 6 bases and J by 11 bases; unmatched bases: 9. CDR1 MDHEN and CDR2 SYDVKM come from the germline V gene. The CDR3 totals 12 residues.

The rearrangement links TRBV4-2 to TRBJ1-2, with 10 bases identical to TRBD1. The CDR3 runs to 18 residues. V was pared by 8 bases and J by 2 bases, with 17 bases of the junction left unmatched. Germline V gene lookup returns CDR1 LGHNA and CDR2 YNFKEQ. CDR3 coding DNA: TGTGCCAGCGCATTTAAGACCATTGGACAGGGGGAGAACTATGGCTACACCTTC. The encoded protein is CASAFKTIGQGENYGYTF.

The chain is built from TRBV10-3 and TRBJ2-5, with TRBD2 matching over 7 bases. The CDR3 runs to 15 residues. V was clipped by 4 bases and J by 5 bases; unmatched bases: 10. Germline V gene lookup returns CDR1 ENHRY and CDR2 SYGVKD. This CDR3 is CAISGAGERRETQYF. The DNA for the CDR3 is TGTGCCATCAGTGGCGCGGGAGAGCGGCGGGAGACCCAGTACTTC.